This T cell receptor (beta chain) was found in a study of cytomegalovirus exposure and HLA in healthy donors. General study findings and limits: It was taken for granted in presence/absence analyses that sequencing depth across donors was roughly uniform. Accounts indicate the classifier identified cytomegalovirus status with strong specificity and sensitivity.

Turning to this clone: Its antigen is not identified.

The CDR3 is 13 amino acids. V shed 5 bases, J shed 5 bases, and the junction held 6 bases outside the gene matches. In germline, CDR1 is SGHRS, CDR2 YFSETQ. In the PCR, 60 Vbeta and 13 Jbeta primers were used. The data were produced by immunoSEQ multiplex PCR, yet TCRdb's version contains in-frame clones alone and is incomplete. The table shows more than 95,000 clones, with under 12% occurring only once. Donors likely had unrecorded immune exposures despite being nominally healthy when sampled. The sequenced sample was PBMCs. The V and J genes are TRBV5-1 and TRBJ1-1, with 7 nucleotides matching TRBD1. The source of this sequence is a woman under 30 in good health and CMV-seropositive. CDR3 sequence reads: CASRGGVSTEAFF. CDR3 nucleotides: TGCGCCAGCAGAGGGGGCGTTAGTACTGAAGCTTTCTTT.